This T cell receptor beta chain was recovered during a study of CD8 T cells in Susac syndrome. Random hexamers were used to reverse transcribe the RNA input (about 0.5 to 1 ug). TCRdb re-derived calls from the immunoSEQ multiplex PCR reads in MiXCR, one entry per CDR3 protein. The data contain 180,000 or so distinct CDR3 sequences, about 94% of them singletons. Sequencing of TCR beta drew on CD8+ and CD4+ T cells from blood. TEMRA cells were FACS-enriched, with CD8+ and CD4+ T cells isolated negatively. Sample: CD4+ T cells from PBMCs. This TCR was recovered from a human donor in good health.

DNA of the CDR3: TGTGCCAGCAGCTTAGCAGGGGGGAGTAATGAAAAACTGTTTTTT. This translates into CASSLAGGSNEKLFF. This chain connects TRBV7-2 to TRBJ1-4; possible D gene TRBD1, 6 bases. The V end was cut by 0 bases, the J end by 4 bases, with 9 bases between. CDR3 size: 15 residues. The germline V gene has CDR1 SGHTA and CDR2 FQGNSA. Drawing the rest from reference TRBV7-2 and TRBJ1-4, the complete variable domain is GAGVSQSPSNKVTEKGKDVELRCDPISGHTALYWYRQSLGQGLEFLIYFQGNSAPDKSGLPSDRFSAERTGGSVSTLTIQRTQQEDSAVYLCASSLAGGSNEKLFFGSGTQLSVL.